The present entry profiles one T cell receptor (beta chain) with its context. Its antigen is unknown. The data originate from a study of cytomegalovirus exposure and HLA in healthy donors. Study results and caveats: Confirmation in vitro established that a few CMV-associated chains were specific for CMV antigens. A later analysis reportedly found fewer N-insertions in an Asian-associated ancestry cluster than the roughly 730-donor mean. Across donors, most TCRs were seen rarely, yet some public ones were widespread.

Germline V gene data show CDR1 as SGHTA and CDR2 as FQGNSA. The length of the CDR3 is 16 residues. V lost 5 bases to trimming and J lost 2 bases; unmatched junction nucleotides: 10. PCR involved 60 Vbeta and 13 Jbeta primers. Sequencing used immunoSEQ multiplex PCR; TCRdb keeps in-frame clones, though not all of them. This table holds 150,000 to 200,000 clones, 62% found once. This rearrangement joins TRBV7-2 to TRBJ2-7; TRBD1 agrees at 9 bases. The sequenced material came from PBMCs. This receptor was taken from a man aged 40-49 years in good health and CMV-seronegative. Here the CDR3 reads CASSPPGTGPTYEQYF. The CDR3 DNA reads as TGTGCCAGCAGCCCACCAGGGACAGGGCCTACCTACGAGCAGTACTTC. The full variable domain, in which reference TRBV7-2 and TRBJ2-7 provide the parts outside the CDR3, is GAGVSQSPSNKVTEKGKDVELRCDPISGHTALYWYRQSLGQGLEFLIYFQGNSAPDKSGLPSDRFSAERTGGSVSTLTIQRTQQEDSAVYLCASSPPGTGPTYEQYFGPGTRLTVT.